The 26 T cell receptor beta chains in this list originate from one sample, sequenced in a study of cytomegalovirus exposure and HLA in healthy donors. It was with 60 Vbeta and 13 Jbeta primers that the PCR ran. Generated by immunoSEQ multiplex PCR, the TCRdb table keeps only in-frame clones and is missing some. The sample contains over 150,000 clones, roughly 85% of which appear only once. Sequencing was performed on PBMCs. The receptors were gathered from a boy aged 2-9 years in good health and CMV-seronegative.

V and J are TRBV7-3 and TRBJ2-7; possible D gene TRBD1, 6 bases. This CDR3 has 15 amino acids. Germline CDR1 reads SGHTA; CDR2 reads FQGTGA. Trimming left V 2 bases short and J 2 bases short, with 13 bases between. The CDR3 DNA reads TGTGCCAGCAGCTTATTACAGGGCCCGACCTACGAGCAGTACTTC. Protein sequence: CASSLLQGPTYEQYF.

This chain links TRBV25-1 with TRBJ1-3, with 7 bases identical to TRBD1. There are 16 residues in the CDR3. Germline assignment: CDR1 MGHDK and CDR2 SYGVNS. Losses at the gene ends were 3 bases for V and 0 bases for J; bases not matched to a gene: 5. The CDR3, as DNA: TGTGCCAGCAGTGATGGACAGGCCGACTCTGGAAACACCATATATTTT. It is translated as CASSDGQADSGNTIYF.

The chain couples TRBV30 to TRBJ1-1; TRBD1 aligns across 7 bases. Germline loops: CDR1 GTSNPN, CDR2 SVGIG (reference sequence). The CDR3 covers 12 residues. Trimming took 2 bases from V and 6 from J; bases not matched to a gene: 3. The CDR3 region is CAWSTGTAEAFF. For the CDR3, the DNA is TGTGCCTGGAGTACCGGGACAGCTGAAGCTTTCTTT.

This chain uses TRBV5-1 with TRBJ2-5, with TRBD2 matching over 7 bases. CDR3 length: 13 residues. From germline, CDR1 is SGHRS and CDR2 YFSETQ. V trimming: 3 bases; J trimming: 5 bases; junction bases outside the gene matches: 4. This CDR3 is CASSWGAGETQYF. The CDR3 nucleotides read TGCGCCAGCAGCTGGGGAGCGGGGGAGACCCAGTACTTC.

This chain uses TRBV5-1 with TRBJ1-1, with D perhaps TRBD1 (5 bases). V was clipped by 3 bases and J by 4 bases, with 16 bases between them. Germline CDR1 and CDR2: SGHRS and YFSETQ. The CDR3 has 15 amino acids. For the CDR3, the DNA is TGCGCCAGCAGCTCCGCGGTCGGGGGGTTCACTGAAGCTTTCTTT. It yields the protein CASSSAVGGFTEAFF.

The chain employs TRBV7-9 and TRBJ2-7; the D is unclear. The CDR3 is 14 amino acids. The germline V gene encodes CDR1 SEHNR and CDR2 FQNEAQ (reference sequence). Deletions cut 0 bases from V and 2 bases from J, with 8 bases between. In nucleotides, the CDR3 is TGTGCCAGCAGCTTAGCGTCCAAGCCCTACGAGCAGTACTTC. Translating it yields CASSLASKPYEQYF.

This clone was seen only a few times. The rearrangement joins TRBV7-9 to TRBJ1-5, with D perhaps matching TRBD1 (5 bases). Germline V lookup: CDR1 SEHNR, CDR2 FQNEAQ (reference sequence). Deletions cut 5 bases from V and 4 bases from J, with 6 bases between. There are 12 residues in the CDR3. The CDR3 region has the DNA TGTGCCAGCAGCCAGGGAAATCAGCCCCAGCATTTT. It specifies CASSQGNQPQHF.

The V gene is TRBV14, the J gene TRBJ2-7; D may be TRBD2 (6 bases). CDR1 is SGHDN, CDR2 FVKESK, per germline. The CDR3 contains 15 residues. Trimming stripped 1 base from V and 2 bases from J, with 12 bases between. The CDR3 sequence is CASSQVEGRAYEQYF. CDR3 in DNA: TGTGCCAGCAGCCAAGTGGAGGGCAGGGCCTACGAGCAGTACTTC.

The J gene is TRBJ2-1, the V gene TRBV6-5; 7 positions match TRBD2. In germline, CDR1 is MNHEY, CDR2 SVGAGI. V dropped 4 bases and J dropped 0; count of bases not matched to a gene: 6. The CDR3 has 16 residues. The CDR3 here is CASSSPGGISYNEQFF. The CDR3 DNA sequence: TGTGCCAGCAGTTCCCCCGGGGGGATCTCCTACAATGAGCAGTTCTTC.

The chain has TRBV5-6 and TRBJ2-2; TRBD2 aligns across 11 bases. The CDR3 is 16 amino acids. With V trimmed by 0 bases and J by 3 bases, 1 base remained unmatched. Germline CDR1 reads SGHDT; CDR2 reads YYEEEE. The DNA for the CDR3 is TGTGCCAGCAGCTTGGGACTAGCGGGGCACACCGGGGAGCTGTTTTTT. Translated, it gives CASSLGLAGHTGELFF. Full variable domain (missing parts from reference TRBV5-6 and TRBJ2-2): DAGVTQSPTHLIKTRGQQVTLRCSPKSGHDTVSWYQQALGQGPQFIFQYYEEEERQRGNFPDRFSGHQFPNYSSELNVNALLLGDSALYLCASSLGLAGHTGELFFGEGSRLTVL.

The CDR3 loop is CASSETGTYEQYV. The CDR3 DNA reads as TGTGCCAGCAGTGAAACAGGGACCTACGAGCAGTACGTC. This sequence joins TRBV2 and TRBJ2-7; a weak D match, TRBD1 (6 bases). Per the germline V gene, CDR1 is SNHLY and CDR2 is FYNNEI. Trimming removed 2 bases at V and 2 bases at J, with 7 bases between. This CDR3 comprises 13 residues.

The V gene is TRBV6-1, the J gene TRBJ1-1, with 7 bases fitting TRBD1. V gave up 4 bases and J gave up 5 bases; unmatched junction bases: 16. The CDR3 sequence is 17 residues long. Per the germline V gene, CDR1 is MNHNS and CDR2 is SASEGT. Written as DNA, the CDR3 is TGTGCCAGCAGTGCGGACGGAGGGTTGAGGGGGCGGACTGAAGCTTTCTTT. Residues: CASSADGGLRGRTEAFF.

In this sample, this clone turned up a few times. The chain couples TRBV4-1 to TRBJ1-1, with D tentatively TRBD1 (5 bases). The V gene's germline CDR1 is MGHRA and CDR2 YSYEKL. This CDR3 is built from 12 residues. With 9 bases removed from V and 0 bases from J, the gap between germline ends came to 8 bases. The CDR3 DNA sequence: TGCGCCAGTGGACAAATGAACACTGAAGCTTTCTTT. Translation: CASGQMNTEAFF.

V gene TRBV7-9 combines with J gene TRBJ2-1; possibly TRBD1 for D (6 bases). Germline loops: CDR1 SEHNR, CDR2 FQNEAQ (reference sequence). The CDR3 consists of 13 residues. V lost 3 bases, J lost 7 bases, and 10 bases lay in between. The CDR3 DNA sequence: TGTGCCAGCAGCTTGAGGCAGGGGAATGAGCAGTTCTTC. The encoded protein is CASSLRQGNEQFF.

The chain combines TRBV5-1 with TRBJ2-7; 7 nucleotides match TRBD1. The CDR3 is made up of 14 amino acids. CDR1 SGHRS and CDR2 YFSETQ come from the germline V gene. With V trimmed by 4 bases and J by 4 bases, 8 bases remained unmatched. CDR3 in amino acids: CASSTGTAPYEQYV. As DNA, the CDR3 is TGCGCCAGCAGCACCGGGACAGCACCGTACGAGCAGTACGTC.

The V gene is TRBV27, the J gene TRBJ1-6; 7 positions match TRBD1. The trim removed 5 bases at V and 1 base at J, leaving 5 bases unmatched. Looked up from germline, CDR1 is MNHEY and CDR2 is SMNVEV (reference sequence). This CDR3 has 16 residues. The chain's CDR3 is CASSPTGRSYNSPLHF. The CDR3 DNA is TGTGCCAGCAGTCCGACAGGGAGGTCCTATAATTCACCCCTCCACTTT.

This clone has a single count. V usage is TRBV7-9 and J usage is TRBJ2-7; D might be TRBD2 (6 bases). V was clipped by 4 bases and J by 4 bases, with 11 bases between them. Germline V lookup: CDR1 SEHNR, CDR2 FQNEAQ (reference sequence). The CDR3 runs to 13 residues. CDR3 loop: CASSWAAGYEQYF. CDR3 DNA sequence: TGTGCCAGCAGCTGGGCTGCGGGGTACGAGCAGTACTTC. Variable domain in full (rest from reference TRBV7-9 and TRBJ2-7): DTGVSQNPRHKITKRGQNVTFRCDPISEHNRLYWYRQTLGQGPEFLTYFQNEAQLEKSRLLSDRFSAERPKGSFSTLEIQRTEQGDSAMYLCASSWAAGYEQYFGPGTRLTVT.

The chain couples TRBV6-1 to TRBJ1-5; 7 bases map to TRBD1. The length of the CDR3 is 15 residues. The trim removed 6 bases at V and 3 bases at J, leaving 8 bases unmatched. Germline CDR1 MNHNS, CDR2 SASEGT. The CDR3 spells CASSPGQYFNQPQHF. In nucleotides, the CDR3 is TGTGCCAGCAGCCCGGGACAGTACTTCAATCAGCCCCAGCATTTT.

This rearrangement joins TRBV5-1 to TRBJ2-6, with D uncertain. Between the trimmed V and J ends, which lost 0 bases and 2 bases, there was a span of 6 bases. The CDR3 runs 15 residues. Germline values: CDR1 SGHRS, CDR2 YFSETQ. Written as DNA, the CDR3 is TGCGCCAGCAGCTTGGCTCTAGCTGGGGCCAACGTCCTGACTTTC. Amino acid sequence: CASSLALAGANVLTF.

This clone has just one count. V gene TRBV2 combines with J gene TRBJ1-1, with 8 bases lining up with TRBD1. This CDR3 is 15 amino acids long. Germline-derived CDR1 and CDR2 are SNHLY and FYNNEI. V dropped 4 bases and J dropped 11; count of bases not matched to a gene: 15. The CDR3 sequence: CASSGRTGKLVMAFF. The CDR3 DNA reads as TGTGCCAGCAGTGGTCGGACAGGGAAACTTGTTATGGCTTTCTTT.

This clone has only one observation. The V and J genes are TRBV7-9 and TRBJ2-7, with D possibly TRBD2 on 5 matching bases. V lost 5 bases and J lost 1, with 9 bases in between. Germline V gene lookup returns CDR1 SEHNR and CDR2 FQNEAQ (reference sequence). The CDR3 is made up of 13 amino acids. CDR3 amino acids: CASSLRGSYEQYF. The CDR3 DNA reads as TGTGCCAGCAGCCTACGCGGGTCCTACGAGCAGTACTTC. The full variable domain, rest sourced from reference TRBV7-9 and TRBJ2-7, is DTGVSQNPRHKITKRGQNVTFRCDPISEHNRLYWYRQTLGQGPEFLTYFQNEAQLEKSRLLSDRFSAERPKGSFSTLEIQRTEQGDSAMYLCASSLRGSYEQYFGPGTRLTVT.

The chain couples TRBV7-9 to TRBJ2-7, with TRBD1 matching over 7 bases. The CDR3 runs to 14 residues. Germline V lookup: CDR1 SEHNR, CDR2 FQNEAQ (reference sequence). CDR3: CSSSPKTGSYEQYV. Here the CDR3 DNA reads TGTTCCAGCAGCCCAAAGACAGGGAGCTACGAGCAGTACGTC.

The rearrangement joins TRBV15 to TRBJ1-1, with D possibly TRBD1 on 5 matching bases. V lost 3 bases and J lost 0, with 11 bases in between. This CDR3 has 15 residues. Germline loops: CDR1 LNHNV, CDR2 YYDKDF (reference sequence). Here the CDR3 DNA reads TGTGCCACCAGCAGGAGCCAGGGAATGAACACTGAAGCTTTCTTT. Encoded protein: CATSRSQGMNTEAFF.

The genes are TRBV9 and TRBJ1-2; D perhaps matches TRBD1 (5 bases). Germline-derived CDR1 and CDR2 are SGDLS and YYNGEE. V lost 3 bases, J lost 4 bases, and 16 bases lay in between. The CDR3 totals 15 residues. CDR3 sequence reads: CASSAQLGRGYGYTF. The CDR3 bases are TGTGCCAGCAGCGCCCAGCTGGGGCGCGGCTATGGCTACACCTTC.

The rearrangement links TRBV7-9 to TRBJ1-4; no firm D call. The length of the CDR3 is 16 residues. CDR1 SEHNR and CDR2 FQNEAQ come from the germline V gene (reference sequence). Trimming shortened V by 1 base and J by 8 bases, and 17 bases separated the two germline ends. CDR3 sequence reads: CASSLELTGNREKLFF. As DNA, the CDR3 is TGTGCCAGCAGCTTAGAACTGACGGGTAACCGAGAAAAACTGTTTTTT.

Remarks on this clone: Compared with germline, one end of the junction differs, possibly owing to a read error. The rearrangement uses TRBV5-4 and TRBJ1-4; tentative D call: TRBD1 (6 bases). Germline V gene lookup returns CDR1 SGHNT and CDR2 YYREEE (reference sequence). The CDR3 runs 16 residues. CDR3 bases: TGTGCCAGCAGTTTGGACCTACAGGGACCTAATGAAAAACTGTTTTTT. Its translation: CASSLDLQGPNEKLFF. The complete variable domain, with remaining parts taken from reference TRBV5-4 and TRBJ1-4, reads ETGVTQSPTHLIKTRGQQVTLRCSSQSGHNTVSWYQQALGQGPQFIFQYYREEENGRGNFPPRFSGLQFPNYSSELNVNALELDDSALYLCASSLDLQGPNEKLFFGSGTQLSVL.